One sample yielded the 5 T cell receptor beta chains listed below, sequenced in a study of blood T cells in healthy people across ages. Sample-barcoded 5' priming and a J-beta primer mix drove a second PCR of roughly 6 to 12 cycles. TCRdb called the 5' RACE reads again in MiXCR, with one record for every CDR3 protein. The table shows about 1,500,000 distinct CDR3 sequences, with 25% to 30% occurring only once. The sample taken for sequencing was blood. The receptors were gathered from a woman younger than 45 in good health.

This clonotype was picked up many times. The V and J genes are TRBV4-1 and TRBJ2-5; D possibly corresponds to TRBD1 (6 bases). The CDR3 has 15 amino acids. V was shortened by 3 bases and J by 2 bases, with 13 bases between the two germline ends. Per germline, CDR1 MGHRA and CDR2 YSYEKL. The CDR3 reads CASSQTAGTQETQYF. The CDR3 coding sequence is TGCGCCAGCAGCCAGACAGCCGGGACACAAGAGACCCAGTACTTC.

This clonotype has more than one count but fewer than ten. This sequence joins TRBV6-6 and TRBJ1-6, with D possibly being TRBD1 (5 bases). Germline loops: CDR1 MNHNY, CDR2 SVGAGI (reference sequence). CDR3 length: 15 residues. Deletions cut 0 bases from V and 6 bases from J, with 9 bases between. The CDR3 is CASSYSGEGNSPLHF. As DNA, the CDR3 is TGTGCCAGCAGTTACTCAGGGGAAGGTAATTCACCCCTCCACTTT.

This clonotype was counted ten times or more. The chain employs TRBV7-2 and TRBJ2-7; 8 bases fit TRBD1. The V gene's germline CDR1 is SGHTA and CDR2 FQGNSA. Trimming cost V 0 bases and J 5 bases; bases outside gene matches: 12. The CDR3 is 17 amino acids. The CDR3 protein is CASSLAYSRGRRNEQYF. CDR3 nucleotide sequence: TGTGCCAGCAGCTTAGCCTACTCCAGGGGGCGTAGAAACGAGCAGTACTTC.

This rearrangement joins TRBV4-3 to TRBJ2-2; TRBD2 matches at 13 bases. The CDR3 contains 16 residues. The J segment lost 6 bases and the V segment lost 2 bases, leaving 3 bases of the junction unmatched. Germline V CDR1 and CDR2: LGHNA, YSLEER. The CDR3 DNA is TGCGCCAGCAGCCAAACTAGCGGGAGGGTGCCCGGGGAGCTGTTTTTT. It translates to CASSQTSGRVPGELFF.

The rearrangement uses TRBV28 and TRBJ2-1, with a tentative D call TRBD2 (7 bases). The J call is doubtful: the DNA matches TRBJ2-7 better. The CDR3 totals 19 residues. In germline, CDR1 is MDHEN, CDR2 SYDVKM. The CDR3 sequence is CASSSPLRGGMGSYNEQYF. CDR3 bases: TGTGCCAGCAGTTCCCCACTTAGGGGGGGGATGGGCTCCTACAATGAGCAGTACTTC.